The clone carrying this T cell receptor beta chain was seen at least ten times. Antigen unknown. The entry originates in a study of response to subunit inactivated influenza vaccine. TCRdb redid the calling of the RT-PCR reads with MiXCR, one entry per CDR3 protein. The profile shows 700,000 to 900,000 distinct CDR3 sequences, 21% of them singletons. Study-level results: New T cells are recruited in small numbers by each seasonal influenza vaccination, according to the authors' suggestion.

The CDR3 has 16 amino acids. J gave up 5 bases and V 0 bases, and 5 bases lay outside the gene matches. The gene calls are TRBV12-3 or TRBV12-4 and TRBJ2-1, with 9 bases matching TRBD1. Specimen: PBMCs from blood, collected roughly 5 days after vaccination. This clonotype was obtained from a man between 50 and 59 years old who received an inactivated influenza vaccine. The CDR3 nucleotides are TGTGCCAGCAGTTTAGCCGGGACAGGGTCAAACAATGAGCAGTTCTTC. Amino acids: CASSLAGTGSNNEQFF.